This T cell receptor (beta chain) is from a study of blood T cell repertoires in COVID-19. Background on the study: Whether acute or convalescent, the COVID-19 samples came from the United States, Italy and Spain. T cells, B-cell-depleted T cells, or PBMCs supplied cDNA or gDNA.

From germline, CDR1 is SNHLY and CDR2 FYNNEI. V was pared by 3 bases and J by 4 bases, with 8 bases of the junction left unmatched. This CDR3 contains 15 residues. How the authors handled the data: Estimates of nucleated cell counts were drawn from the amplification of reference gene primers. This table comes from immunoSEQ multiplex PCR, and its TCRdb copy is limited to in-frame clones, with some not included. V, J and clone size were drawn from that table, and D and trimming were deduced from the DNA. Of approximately 110,000 clones listed, around 64% are singletons. Specimen: peripheral blood. The rearrangement links TRBV2 to TRBJ1-2; 7 nucleotides line up with TRBD1. The sequence derives from a human donor with acute or convalescent COVID-19. The donor label of this sample is uncertain. Here the CDR3 reads CASSDPGTVSYGYTF. CDR3 nucleotide sequence: TGTGCCAGCAGTGACCCCGGGACAGTTAGCTATGGCTACACCTTC.